Each of the 8 T cell receptor beta chains below was sequenced from the same sample in a study of cytomegalovirus exposure and HLA in healthy donors. PCR was performed using 60 Vbeta and 13 Jbeta primers. The table came from immunoSEQ multiplex PCR; TCRdb's copy has only in-frame clones and leaves some out. The repertoire holds approximately 110,000 clones, with roughly 78% as singletons. The sample comprised PBMCs. Every receptor here comes from a woman between 40 and 55 years old in good health and CMV-seronegative.

J is TRBJ1-2 and V is TRBV7-8; D possibly corresponds to TRBD1 (5 bases). Germline assignment: CDR1 SGHVS and CDR2 FQNEAQ. V was trimmed by 1 base and J by 4 bases, leaving 7 bases between them. There are 13 residues in the CDR3. CDR3 sequence: CASSLGGFYGYTF. CDR3 sequence (DNA): TGTGCCAGCAGCTTAGGGGGCTTCTATGGCTACACCTTC.

The V gene is TRBV30, the J gene TRBJ2-7; 8 bases line up with TRBD1. Per the germline V gene, CDR1 is GTSNPN and CDR2 is SVGIG (reference sequence). The CDR3 runs 13 residues. J lost 3 bases, V lost 2 bases, and 3 bases had no gene match. This CDR3 reads CAWSSTGDYEQYF. The CDR3 nucleotides are TGTGCCTGGAGTTCGACAGGGGACTACGAGCAGTACTTC.

The chain is built from TRBV2 and TRBJ2-3; 10 positions match TRBD2. This CDR3 is built from 14 residues. V lost 5 bases, J lost 5 bases, and 4 bases stayed unmatched. CDR1 is SNHLY, CDR2 FYNNEI, per germline. The CDR3 DNA reads TGTGCCAGCAGTAGTTGGACTAGCGGAGATACGCAGTATTTT. It is translated as CASSSWTSGDTQYF.

CDR3 region: CASSLISSGSYEQYF. The CDR3 DNA sequence: TGTGCCAGCAGTTTAATTAGTTCAGGCTCCTACGAGCAGTACTTC. The V call is TRBV28, the J call TRBJ2-7; D gene uncertain. Germline lookup yields CDR1 MDHEN and CDR2 SYDVKM. This CDR3 contains 15 residues. V lost 2 bases and J 0 bases, leaving 11 bases between the germline ends. Combining the CDR3 with reference TRBV28 and TRBJ2-7 gives the whole variable domain DVKVTQSSRYLVKRTGEKVFLECVQDMDHENMFWYRQDPGLGLRLIYFSYDVKMKEKGDIPEGYSVSREKKERFSLILESASTNQTSMYLCASSLISSGSYEQYFGPGTRLTVT.

This chain uses TRBV29-1 with TRBJ2-1; 11 bases match TRBD2. J was trimmed by 4 bases and V by 6 bases; bases with no gene match: 8. Germline values: CDR1 SQVTM, CDR2 ANQGSEA. This CDR3 spans 15 amino acids. CDR3 nucleotide sequence: TGCAGCGTCGGCGGCCCTAGCGGGGGGTACAATGAGCAGTTCTTC. Translation: CSVGGPSGGYNEQFF.

The chain couples TRBV6-6 to TRBJ1-3; D remains unclear. The CDR3 is 15 amino acids. CDR1 and CDR2 from the germline V gene are MNHNY and SVGAGI (reference sequence). Trimming pared 6 bases from V and 0 bases from J, leaving 12 bases between. The CDR3 here is CASSRDTSSGNTIYF. The CDR3 region has the DNA TGTGCCAGCAGCCGAGACACGAGCTCTGGAAACACCATATATTTT.

This chain uses TRBV5-1 with TRBJ2-7; D might be TRBD2 (6 bases). Germline CDR1 is SGHRS and CDR2 is YFSETQ. This CDR3 has 19 residues. Trimming took off 4 bases at V and 2 bases at J, with 28 bases between the two ends. CDR3 residues: CASSVSAPGLKVRPYEQYF. The CDR3 DNA is TGCGCCAGCAGCGTGAGCGCGCCGGGACTCAAGGTGAGGCCCTACGAGCAGTACTTC. The whole variable domain, filled in from reference TRBV5-1 and TRBJ2-7, reads KAGVTQTPRYLIKTRGQQVTLSCSPISGHRSVSWYQQTPGQGLQFLFEYFSETQRNKGNFPGRFSGRQFSNSRSEMNVSTLELGDSALYLCASSVSAPGLKVRPYEQYFGPGTRLTVT.

The chain employs TRBV13 and TRBJ2-5, with 7 bases matching TRBD1. The DNA end is a closer match to TRBJ2-7, so the J assignment may be wrong. Germline V CDR1 and CDR2: PRHDT, FYEKMQ (reference sequence). The CDR3 has 13 residues. The CDR3 here is CASSLDRSYEQYF. CDR3 sequence (DNA): TGTGCCAGCAGCCTGGACAGGTCCTACGAGCAGTACTTC.